Listed below are T cell receptor beta chains from one sample, sequenced in a study of identical twins. TCRdb redid the calling of the 5' RACE reads with MiXCR, one entry per CDR3 protein. The repertoire has 200,000 to 250,000 distinct CDR3 sequences, 6.5% to 8% of them found once; the top ten carry just over 14%. These sequences were also reported in another study, on T cells expressing NK-cell markers.

The sample taken for sequencing was CD8+ T cells sorted from blood. These receptor sequences come from a woman younger than 30 in good health. Each CDR3 is given with its conserved first and last residue. The D gene is left open where the match is weak. Rows may omit the clone size; those that give it use once, few, many or a size class.

>TRBV4-1|-|TRBJ1-1|-
TGCGCCAGCAGCCAAGCCGGGGGCAGGGGCACTGAAGCTTTCTTT
CASSQAGGRGTEAFF
>TRBV5-1|-|TRBJ2-3|TRBD2
TGCGCCAGCAGCGTATACTCGGGACTAGCGGATACTAGCACAGATACGCAGTATTTT
CASSVYSGLADTSTDTQYF
>TRBV7-8|many|TRBJ2-3|-
TGTGCCAGCAGCCACGAACTGCGGCGGTGTTATTTT
CASSHELRRCYF
>TRBV12-3/TRBV12-4|many|TRBJ2-5|-
TGTGCCAGCAGCCGATCTGGGGAGCGGGAAGAGACCCAGTACTTC
CASSRSGEREETQYF
>TRBV15|few|TRBJ1-1|-
TGTGCCACCAGCACCCACAGGGCGGGGAACACTGAAGCTTTCTTT
CATSTHRAGNTEAFF
>TRBV5-6|-|TRBJ2-7|-
TGTGCCAGCAGGGAGGGGAGCTCCTACGAGCAGTACTTC
CASREGSSYEQYF
>TRBV29-1|few|TRBJ2-1|-
TGCAGCGATGGCCAGTTAGAGAATGAGCAGTTCTTC
CSDGQLENEQFF
>TRBV20-1|few|TRBJ2-1|TRBD2
TGCAGTGCCACCGGGACTAGTTCGTCCCATGAGCAGTTCTTC
CSATGTSSSHEQFF
>TRBV12-3/TRBV12-4|-|TRBJ2-1|-
TGTGCCAGCATCCGGGAAAGGGGGTCCTACAATGAGCAGTTCTTC
CASIRERGSYNEQFF
>TRBV27|-|TRBJ2-7|-
TGTGCCAGCAGTTTATCCAGGGCCGACGAGCAGTACTTC
CASSLSRADEQYF
>TRBV7-2|many|TRBJ2-1|TRBD2
TGTGCCAGCAGCCCACTAGCGAACTCCTACAATGAGCAGTTCTTC
CASSPLANSYNEQFF
>TRBV25-1|few|TRBJ1-1|-
TGTGCCAGCAGTGATACGACCCCGAACACTGAAGCTTTCTTT
CASSDTTPNTEAFF
>TRBV9|-|TRBJ2-7|-
TGTGCCAGCAGCCAAACCGGACAGCCCTCCTACGAGCAGTACTTC
CASSQTGQPSYEQYF
>TRBV15|-|TRBJ1-1|-
TGTGCCACCAGCGCCAGGGGAGACCCGAACACTGAAGCTTTCTTT
CATSARGDPNTEAFF
>TRBV7-9|many|TRBJ2-2|TRBD1
TGTGCCAGCAGCTGGGGAGCCCGGGACAGGGGGCCCCGGAACACCGGGGAGCTGTTTTTT
CASSWGARDRGPRNTGELFF
>TRBV5-6|few|TRBJ2-3|-
TGTGCCAGCAGCTTGGCCTGGACAGTGAGTCGGACAGATACGCAGTATTTT
CASSLAWTVSRTDTQYF
>TRBV5-1|few|TRBJ2-7|TRBD2
TGCGCCAGCAGCTTGACTAGCGGGGCTTCCTACGAGCAGTACTTC
CASSLTSGASYEQYF
>TRBV4-3|many|TRBJ2-4|-
TGCGCCAGCAGCCAAGACGTGGGCGGACAAAACATTCAGTACTTC
CASSQDVGGQNIQYF
>TRBV7-6|many|TRBJ2-3|-
TGTGCCAGCAGCTTAGAATGGCGGTTTAGCACAGATACGCAGTATTTT
CASSLEWRFSTDTQYF
>TRBV6-2/TRBV6-3|few|TRBJ2-3|TRBD1
TGTGCCAGCAGTTACGCAACGCTTTCGACAGGGCCCTCGGCTAGCACAGATACGCAGTATTTT
CASSYATLSTGPSASTDTQYF
>TRBV24-1|few|TRBJ2-1|-
TGTGCCACCAGTGATTTGCGGGAGACGGGGAATGAGCAGTTCTTC
CATSDLRETGNEQFF
>TRBV5-1|many|TRBJ2-7|-
TGCGCCAGCAGAAAAGAGGGAGGAAGCTCCTACGAGCAGTACTTC
CASRKEGGSSYEQYF
>TRBV7-8|many|TRBJ2-7|-
TGTGCCAGCAGCTTAGCGGGACAAACCTACGAGCAGTACTTC
CASSLAGQTYEQYF
>TRBV5-6|many|TRBJ2-7|-
TGTGCCAGCAGTCACCCTGGGGGACCGAGCTCCTACGAGCAGTACTTC
CASSHPGGPSSYEQYF
>TRBV29-1|-|TRBJ1-1|-
TGCAGCGTTGTGGGGGGGATGAACACTGAAGCTTTCTTT
CSVVGGMNTEAFF
>TRBV7-3|-|TRBJ2-3|-
TGTGCCAGCAGCTTAACCTTAGCTAGCACAGATACGCAGTATTTT
CASSLTLASTDTQYF
>TRBV7-7|many|TRBJ2-1|-
TGTGCTAGCAGCTTAGCACCAGGGGCCCCCAATGAGCAGTTCTTC
CASSLAPGAPNEQFF
>TRBV19|few|TRBJ2-5|-
TGTGCCAGTAGTCCTAGCCGTCCGGAGACCCAGTACTTC
CASSPSRPETQYF
>TRBV4-3|many|TRBJ2-2|-
TGCGCCAGCAGCCAAGGACAGAACACCGGGGAGCTGTTTTTT
CASSQGQNTGELFF
>TRBV14|many|TRBJ2-3|-
TGTGCCAGCAGCCAAGATATGGGGCCAGGGGATAATACGCAGTATTTT
CASSQDMGPGDNTQYF
>TRBV27|few|TRBJ2-7|-
TGTGCCAGCGGTACGCAGGGTCCCTACGAGCAGTACTTC
CASGTQGPYEQYF
>TRBV5-6|-|TRBJ2-7|TRBD1
TGTGCCAGCAGCTTGAACCTGGGACAGTCCGCTTACGAGCAGTACTTC
CASSLNLGQSAYEQYF
>TRBV7-2|many|TRBJ2-3|-
TGTGCCAGCAGCTGGCCGAGGGGGGGTTTAACAGATACGCAGTATTTT
CASSWPRGGLTDTQYF
>TRBV20-1|-|TRBJ1-1|-
TGCAGTGCTACCTTAAGGGGTGAAGCTTTCTTT
CSATLRGEAFF
>TRBV5-1|-|TRBJ2-2|TRBD2
TGCGCCAGCAGCTTCGTAGCGGGGCTAACGGGCGGGGAGCTGTTTTTT
CASSFVAGLTGGELFF
>TRBV3-1|many|TRBJ2-1|-
TGTGCCAGCAGCCAATCACTGACGGACTACTCCTACAATGAGCAGTTCTTC
CASSQSLTDYSYNEQFF
>TRBV29-1|many|TRBJ2-1|-
TGCAGCGGAGGGCCTAGTGGCTATGAGCAGTTCTTC
CSGGPSGYEQFF
>TRBV6-2/TRBV6-3|many|TRBJ2-7|-
TGTGCCAGCAGTTACGGGACGGGTAGCTCCTACGAGCAGTACTTC
CASSYGTGSSYEQYF
>TRBV5-1|few|TRBJ2-1|-
TGCGCCAGCAGCTTGCGAGTTGCGGGATCCGACAATGAGCAGTTCTTC
CASSLRVAGSDNEQFF
>TRBV30|few|TRBJ2-4|-
TGTGCCTGGAGGGCTGGCATAATTCAGTACTTC
CAWRAGIIQYF
>TRBV7-9|many|TRBJ1-1|-
TGTGCCAGCAGCCCCGTAGACACTGAAGCTTTCTTT
CASSPVDTEAFF
>TRBV11-3|few|TRBJ1-1|-
TGTGCCAGCCGGTGGGGTGTTCGCACTGAAGCTTTCTTT
CASRWGVRTEAFF
>TRBV5-1|-|TRBJ2-3|-
TGCGCCAGCAGTAGGGTCGCAGATACGCAGTATTTT
CASSRVADTQYF
>TRBV3-1|few|TRBJ2-7|-
TGTGCCAGCAGCCAAGCGGGGCACTACGAGCAGTACTTC
CASSQAGHYEQYF
>TRBV7-9|few|TRBJ2-1|TRBD2
TGTGCCAGCAGCTTTGGTCGAGCGGGGGGGAATGAGCAGTTCTTC
CASSFGRAGGNEQFF
>TRBV9|few|TRBJ1-1|-
TGTGCCAGCAGCGCCTTGGGTTCGTGGGTAGAGGGGACTGAAGCTTTCTTT
CASSALGSWVEGTEAFF
>TRBV5-8|-|TRBJ2-6|-
TGTGCCAGCAGCAACCGGAACAGGTCCTTTGGGGCCAACGTCCTGACTTTC
CASSNRNRSFGANVLTF
>TRBV9|-|TRBJ2-7|-
TGTGCCAGCAGCGTAGGCTTATCGGGAAATTACGAGCAGTACTTC
CASSVGLSGNYEQYF
>TRBV12-3/TRBV12-4|many|TRBJ1-1|-
TGTGCCAGCAGTTTTTCGTCGATCGTGACTGAAGCTTTCTTT
CASSFSSIVTEAFF
>TRBV6-5|few|TRBJ2-1|TRBD2
TGTGCCAGCAGTTACTCAGGGACTAGCGGATACAATGAGCAGTTCTTC
CASSYSGTSGYNEQFF
>TRBV2|-|TRBJ2-5|TRBD1
TGTGCCAGCAGTGGTAGGAGACAGGGGGGTTGGCAAGAGACCCAGTACTTC
CASSGRRQGGWQETQYF